This T cell receptor (beta chain) was sequenced for a study of T-cell memory formation after mild COVID-19. Findings and caveats of the study: Confirmation was lacking for SARS-CoV-2 specificity of second-wave clones that peaked on day 37.

TCRdb re-called the 5' RACE reads through MiXCR, storing one row per CDR3 protein. The table lists 250,000 to 300,000 distinct CDR3 sequences, more than 15% of them singletons, with around a fifth in the top ten. Concerning this clonotype itself: The antigen remains undetermined.

The ends were cut back, 4 bases at V and 1 base at J, with 11 bases in the middle. The CDR3 runs to 13 residues. CDR1 is SQVTM, CDR2 ANQGSEA, per germline. The chain uses TRBV29-1 and TRBJ2-7; no clear D. Sample: PBMCs or a T cell subset sorted from them (not recorded which). This TCR was recovered from a man between 18 and 29 years old who had mild COVID-19 (a few samples of this study predate the infection). Cell type and time point are not known. The CDR3 nucleotides are TGCAGCGTTGTCGTGGTCAGTTCCTACGAGCAGTACTTC. Protein sequence: CSVVVVSSYEQYF.